This section outlines one T cell receptor (beta chain) sequence together with its context. Its target is not known. Trimming stripped 5 bases from V and 2 bases from J, with 10 bases between. Germline CDR1 reads SGHNT; CDR2 reads YENEEA. The CDR3 loop spans 13 amino acids. Sequencing was performed with immunoSEQ multiplex PCR; in TCRdb, only in-frame clones are kept and a portion is missing. The repertoire holds roughly 63,000 clones, roughly four fifths seen once, with 3% to 4% in the top ten. This sample is drawn from a study of OX40 agonist ivuxolimab in advanced cancers. Study summary: Patients enrolled in dose escalation were diagnosed with hepatocellular carcinoma, melanoma, renal cell or head and neck cancer.

Study-wide points: Researchers did not determine the expanded peripheral T cells' antigen specificity. Dose levels from 0.1 to 3.0 mg/kg saw CD4+ and CD8+ blood T cells expand clonally by week 6.

This TCR was sampled from an adult with an advanced solid tumor such as melanoma, head and neck, liver or kidney cancer. This rearrangement joins TRBV11-3 to TRBJ2-7, with a possible D match to TRBD1 (5 bases). Sequences were derived from CD4+ or CD8+ T cells sorted from blood, sampled in a trial of the OX40 agonist ivuxolimab. The CDR3 loop reads CASSRQGTYEQYF. CDR3 coding DNA: TGTGCCAGCAGCCGTCAGGGAACCTACGAGCAGTACTTC.